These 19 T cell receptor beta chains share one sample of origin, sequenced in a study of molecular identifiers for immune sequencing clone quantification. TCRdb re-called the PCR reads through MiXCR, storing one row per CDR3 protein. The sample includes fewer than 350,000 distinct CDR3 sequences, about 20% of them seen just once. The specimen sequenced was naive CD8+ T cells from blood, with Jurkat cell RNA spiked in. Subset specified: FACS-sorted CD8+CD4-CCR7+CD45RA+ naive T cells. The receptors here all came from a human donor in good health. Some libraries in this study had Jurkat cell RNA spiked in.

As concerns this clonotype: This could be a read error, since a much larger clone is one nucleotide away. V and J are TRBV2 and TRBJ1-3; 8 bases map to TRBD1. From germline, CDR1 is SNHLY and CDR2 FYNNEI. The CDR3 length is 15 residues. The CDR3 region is CASSIGQGVGNIIYF. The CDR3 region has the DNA TGTGCCAGCAGTATTGGACAGGGTGTAGGAAACATCATATATTTT.

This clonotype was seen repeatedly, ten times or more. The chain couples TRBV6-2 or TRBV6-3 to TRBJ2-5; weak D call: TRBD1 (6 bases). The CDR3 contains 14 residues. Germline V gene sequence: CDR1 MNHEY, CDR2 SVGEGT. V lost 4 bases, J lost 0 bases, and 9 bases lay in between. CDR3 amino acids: CASSLDRNQETQYF. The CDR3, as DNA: TGTGCCAGCAGTTTGGACAGAAACCAAGAGACCCAGTACTTC.

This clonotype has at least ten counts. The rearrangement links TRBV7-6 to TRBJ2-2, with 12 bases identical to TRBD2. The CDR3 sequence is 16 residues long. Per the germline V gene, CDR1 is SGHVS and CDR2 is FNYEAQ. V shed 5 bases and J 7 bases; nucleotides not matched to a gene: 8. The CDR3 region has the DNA TGTGCCAGCAGCATACTAGCGGGAGGAATAGGCGGGGAGCTGTTTTTT. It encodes CASSILAGGIGGELFF.

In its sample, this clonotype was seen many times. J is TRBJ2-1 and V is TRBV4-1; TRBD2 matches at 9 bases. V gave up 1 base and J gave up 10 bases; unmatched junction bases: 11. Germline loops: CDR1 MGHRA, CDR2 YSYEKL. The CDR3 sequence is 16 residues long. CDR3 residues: CASSQGLAGTLGEQFF. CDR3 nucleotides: TGCGCCAGCAGCCAAGGTCTAGCGGGAACATTGGGGGAGCAGTTCTTC.

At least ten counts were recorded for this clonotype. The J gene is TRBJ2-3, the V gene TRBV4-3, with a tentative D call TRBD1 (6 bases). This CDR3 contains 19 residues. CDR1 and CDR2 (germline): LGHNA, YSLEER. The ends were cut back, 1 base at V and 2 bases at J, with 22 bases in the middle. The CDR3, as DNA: TGCGCCAGCAGCCAAGTAAAGGGGGTAGCCGGGCCCTCCACAGATACGCAGTATTTT. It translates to CASSQVKGVAGPSTDTQYF.

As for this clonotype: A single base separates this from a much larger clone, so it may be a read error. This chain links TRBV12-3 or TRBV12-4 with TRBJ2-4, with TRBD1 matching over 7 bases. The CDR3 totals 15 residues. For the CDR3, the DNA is TGTGCCAGCAGTTTATTAGCACAGGGGAAAAGCATTCAGTACTTC. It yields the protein CASSLLAQGKSIQYF.

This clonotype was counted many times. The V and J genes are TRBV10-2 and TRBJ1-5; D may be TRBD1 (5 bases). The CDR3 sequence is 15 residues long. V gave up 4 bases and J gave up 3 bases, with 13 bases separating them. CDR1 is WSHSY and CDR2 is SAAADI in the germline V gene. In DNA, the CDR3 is TGCGCCAGCAGTGCTCAGGGAGGGTTCAATCAGCCCCAGCATTTT. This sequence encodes CASSAQGGFNQPQHF.

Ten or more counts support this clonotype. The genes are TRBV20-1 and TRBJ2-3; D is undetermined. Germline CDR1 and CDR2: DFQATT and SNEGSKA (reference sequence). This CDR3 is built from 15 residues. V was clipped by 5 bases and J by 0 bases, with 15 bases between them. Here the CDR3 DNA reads TGCAGTGCTGTATCTAACGGCCGTAGCACAGATACGCAGTATTTT. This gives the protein CSAVSNGRSTDTQYF.

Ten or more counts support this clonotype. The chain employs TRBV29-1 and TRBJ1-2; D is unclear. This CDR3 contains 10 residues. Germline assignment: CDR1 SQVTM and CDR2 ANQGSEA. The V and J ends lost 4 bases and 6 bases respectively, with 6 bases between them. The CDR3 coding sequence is TGCAGCGTTGTTACTAATGGCTACACCTTC. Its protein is CSVVTNGYTF.

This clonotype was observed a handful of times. In nucleotides, the CDR3 is TGCGCCAGCAGCCAAGAACTCCATCCAGGCCCCTACTCTGGAAACACCATATATTTT. Amino acids: CASSQELHPGPYSGNTIYF. This chain connects TRBV4-3 to TRBJ1-3; D not certain. Trimming took 0 bases from V and 0 from J, leaving 18 bases between them. The CDR3 extends over 19 amino acids. Germline-derived CDR1 and CDR2 are LGHNA and YSLEER.

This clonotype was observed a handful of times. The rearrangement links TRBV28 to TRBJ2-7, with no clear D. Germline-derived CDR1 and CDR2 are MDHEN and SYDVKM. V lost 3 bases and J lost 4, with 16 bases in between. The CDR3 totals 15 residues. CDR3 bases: TGTGCCAGCAGTTTCGCTAATACCCCGGAGTACGAGCAGTACTTC. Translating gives CASSFANTPEYEQYF.

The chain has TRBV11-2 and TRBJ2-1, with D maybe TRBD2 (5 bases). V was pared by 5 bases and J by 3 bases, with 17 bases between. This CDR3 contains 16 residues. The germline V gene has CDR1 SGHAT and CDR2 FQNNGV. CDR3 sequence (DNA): TGTGCCAGCAGCAGCCCAACTAGGGATAGCTACAATGAGCAGTTCTTC. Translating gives CASSSPTRDSYNEQFF. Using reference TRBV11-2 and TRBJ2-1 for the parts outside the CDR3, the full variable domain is EAGVAQSPRYKIIEKRQSVAFWCNPISGHATLYWYQQILGQGPKLLIQFQNNGVVDDSQLPKDRFSAERLKGVDSTLKIQPAKLEDSAVYLCASSSPTRDSYNEQFFGPGTRLTVL.

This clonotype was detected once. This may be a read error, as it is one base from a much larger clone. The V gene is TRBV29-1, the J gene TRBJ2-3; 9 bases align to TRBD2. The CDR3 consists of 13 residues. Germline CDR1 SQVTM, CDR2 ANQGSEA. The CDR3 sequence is CSVVSGRTNTRYF. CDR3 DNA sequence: TGCAGCGTTGTCAGCGGGAGGACAAATACGCGGTATTTT.

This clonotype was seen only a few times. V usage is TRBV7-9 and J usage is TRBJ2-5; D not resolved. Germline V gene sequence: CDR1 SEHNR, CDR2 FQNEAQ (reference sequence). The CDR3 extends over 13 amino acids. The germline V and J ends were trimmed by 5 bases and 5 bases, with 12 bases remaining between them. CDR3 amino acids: CASSATQGETQYF. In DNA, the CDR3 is TGTGCCAGCAGCGCAACCCAAGGGGAGACCCAGTACTTC. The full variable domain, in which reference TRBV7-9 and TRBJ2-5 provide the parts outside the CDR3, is DTGVSQNPRHKITKRGQNVTFRCDPISEHNRLYWYRQTLGQGPEFLTYFQNEAQLEKSRLLSDRFSAERPKGSFSTLEIQRTEQGDSAMYLCASSATQGETQYFGPGTRLLVL.

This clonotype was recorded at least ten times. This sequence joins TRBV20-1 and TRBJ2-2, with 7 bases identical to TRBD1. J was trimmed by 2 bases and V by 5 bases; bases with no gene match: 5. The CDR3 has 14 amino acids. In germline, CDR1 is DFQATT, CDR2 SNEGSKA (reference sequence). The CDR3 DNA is TGCAGTGCTTCGGGACAGAGTAACACCGGGGAGCTGTTTTTT. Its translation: CSASGQSNTGELFF.

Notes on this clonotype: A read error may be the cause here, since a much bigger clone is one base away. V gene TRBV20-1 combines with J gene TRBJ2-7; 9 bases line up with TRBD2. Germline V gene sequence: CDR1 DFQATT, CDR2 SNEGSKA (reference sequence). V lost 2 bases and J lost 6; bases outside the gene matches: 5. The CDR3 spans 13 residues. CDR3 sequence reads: CSARLAGDCEQYF. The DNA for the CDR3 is TGCAGTGCTAGATTAGCGGGGGACTGCGAGCAGTACTTC.

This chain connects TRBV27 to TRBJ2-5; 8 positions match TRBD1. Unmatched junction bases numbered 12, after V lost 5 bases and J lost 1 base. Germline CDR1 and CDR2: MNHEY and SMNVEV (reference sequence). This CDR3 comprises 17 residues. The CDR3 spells CASSPLDRGSLQETQYF. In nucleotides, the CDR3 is TGTGCCAGCAGTCCTCTTGACAGGGGATCCCTCCAAGAGACCCAGTACTTC.

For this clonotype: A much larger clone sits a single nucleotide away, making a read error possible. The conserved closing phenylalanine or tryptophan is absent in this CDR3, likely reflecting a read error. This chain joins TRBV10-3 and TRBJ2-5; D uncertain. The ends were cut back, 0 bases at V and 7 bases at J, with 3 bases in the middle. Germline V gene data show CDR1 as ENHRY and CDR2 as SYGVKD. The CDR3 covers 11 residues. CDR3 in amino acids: CAISESGTQYL. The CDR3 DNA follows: TGTGCCATCAGTGAGTCCGGGACCCAGTACCTC.

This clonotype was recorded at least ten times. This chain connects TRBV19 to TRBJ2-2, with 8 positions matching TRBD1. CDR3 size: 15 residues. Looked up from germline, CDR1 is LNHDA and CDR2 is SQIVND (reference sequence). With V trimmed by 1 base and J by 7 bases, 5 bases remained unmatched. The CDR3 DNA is TGTGCCAGTAGTATAGGGACAGGGCTTATCGGGGAGCTGTTTTTT. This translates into CASSIGTGLIGELFF. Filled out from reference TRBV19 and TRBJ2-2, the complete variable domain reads DGGITQSPKYLFRKEGQNVTLSCEQNLNHDAMYWYRQDPGQGLRLIYYSQIVNDFQKGDIAEGYSVSREKKESFPLTVTSAQKNPTAFYLCASSIGTGLIGELFFGEGSRLTVL.